Given below is one T cell receptor beta chain in context. The table lists this clonotype with many counts. Its antigen remains unidentified. The sample holds no much larger clone one base away, and base qualities are not on file. This sample was taken from a study of spatial heterogeneity in lung cancer (dated by TCRdb to the late 2010s). Notes on the research overall: More beta-chain than alpha-chain transcripts were consistently detected, likely reflecting higher beta-chain transcript abundance. Both alpha and beta chains were TCR-sequenced in approximately 220 tumor regions, around 65 matched nontumor lung samples and roughly 50 PBMC samples obtained at surgery. In non-small cell lung cancer, the study quantitatively compared TCR alpha and beta repertoires across several tumor regions, matched nontumor lung, and blood. TCR repertoire features were related to nonsynonymous mutation counts determined by whole-exome sequencing of tumor tissue. In the raw uncorrected reads, each unique combination of TCR and UMI appeared more than ten times on average. A strong correlation was found between TCR transcript counts in tumor regions and a T cell transcriptional module score from matched bulk RNA-seq. The investigation overall reported the following: Estimated TCR-seq coverage of tumor T cells was only around 7.1% for alpha chains and about 13% for beta chains. Counts of ubiquitous and regional expanded TCRs were found to correlate with counts of ubiquitous and regional nonsynonymous mutations, respectively. The tumor nonsynonymous mutation count correlated with the number of expanded intratumoral alpha and beta TCRs. Additional single-cell paired TCR alpha and beta sequencing was considered necessary to confirm, at a functional level, the hypothesis that regional TCRs recognize regional mutations.

What the time point label conveys for this sample: sample taken at primary tumor resection. The donors were about 65 patients from the lung TRACERx cohort who had early-stage, untreated non-small cell lung cancer. Whole RNA extracted from tumor and nontumor lung tissue, or from cryopreserved PBMC samples, was used for TCR sequencing without cell sorting. Only patients for whom sufficient RNA was available from at least two tumor regions were selected for TCR sequencing. Before being selected, tumor and adjacent nontumor lung specimens were reviewed by a lung pathologist. Library method: 5' RACE. The data were produced on a NextSeq 500. The TCR library protocol attached a unique molecular identifier to each TCR cDNA molecule to allow correction of PCR and sequencing errors. Per the source publication's procedure: Decombinator tools were used for TCR identification, UMI-based error correction and CDR3 extraction. Expanded TCRs were defined as those above a frequency of 2 per 1,000, corresponding to the top 1% of the tumor frequency distribution. Expanded tumor TCRs statistically deemed absent (corrected P<0.05) from at least one tumor region were classed as regional, and all other expanded tumor TCRs were classed as ubiquitous. Renyi diversity was calculated using the R vegan package after each repertoire was subsampled 100 times to 5,000 TCRs. CDR3 similarity networks were built from amino acid triplet string-kernel similarity, with CDR3s being connected when pairwise similarity was above 0.82. TCRdb redid the processing of the public reads, applying fastp at Q25 and MiXCR, and retained in-frame beta chains. A single entry per CDR3 protein holds the most common genes and DNA from its merged rows. These V and J calls are TCRdb output, not the study's own analysis. In all, the sample holds some 100,000 distinct CDR3 sequences, and approximately 4.4% of those were seen once. The ten largest clonotypes hold 21% of the sample.

The germline V gene specifies MGHRA as CDR1 and YSYEKL as CDR2. Including cysteine and phenylalanine, the CDR3 has 14 amino acids. Only the CDR3 region is kept as DNA, spanning 42 bases read in frame from base 1. At the junction V is shortened by 0 bases and J by 11 bases, with 16 bases in between. This material consisted of lung tumor tissue, taken at surgery. The chain employs TRBV4-1 and TRBJ1-1; TRBD1 is perhaps the D gene, given 5 matching bases. The origin of this receptor is a male donor with early-stage non-small cell lung cancer. The CDR3 protein: CASSQDLTGGTAFF. The DNA is TGCGCCAGCAGCCAAGATTTGACGGGGGGGACGGCTTTCTTT.